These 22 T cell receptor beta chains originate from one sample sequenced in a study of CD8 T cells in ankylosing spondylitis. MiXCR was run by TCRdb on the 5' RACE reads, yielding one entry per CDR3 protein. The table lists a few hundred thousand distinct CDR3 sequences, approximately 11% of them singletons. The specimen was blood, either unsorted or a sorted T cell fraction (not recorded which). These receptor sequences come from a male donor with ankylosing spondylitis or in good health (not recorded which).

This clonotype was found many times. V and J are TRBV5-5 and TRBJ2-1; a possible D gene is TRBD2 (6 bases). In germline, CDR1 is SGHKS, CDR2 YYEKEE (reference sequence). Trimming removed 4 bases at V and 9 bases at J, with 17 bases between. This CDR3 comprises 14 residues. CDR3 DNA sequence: TGTGCCAGCAGCCGGGGAGGTCTACTTCCTGAGCAGTTCTTC. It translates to CASSRGGLLPEQFF.

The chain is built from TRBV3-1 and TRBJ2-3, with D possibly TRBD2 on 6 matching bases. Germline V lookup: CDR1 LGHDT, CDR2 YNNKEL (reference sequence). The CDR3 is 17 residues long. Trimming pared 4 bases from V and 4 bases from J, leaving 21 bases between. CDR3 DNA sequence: TGTGCCAGCAGCCTCGCGGGTACTGGGGGAGGCGCAGATACGCAGTATTTT. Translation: CASSLAGTGGGADTQYF.

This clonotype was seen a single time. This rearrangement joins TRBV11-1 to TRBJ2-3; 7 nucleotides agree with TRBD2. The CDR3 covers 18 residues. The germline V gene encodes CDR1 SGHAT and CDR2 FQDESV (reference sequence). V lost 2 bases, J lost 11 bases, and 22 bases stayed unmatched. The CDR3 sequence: CASSLWVGLGDSPGKQYF. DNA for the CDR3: TGTGCCAGCAGCTTATGGGTTGGACTAGGAGATTCCCCCGGAAAGCAGTATTTT.

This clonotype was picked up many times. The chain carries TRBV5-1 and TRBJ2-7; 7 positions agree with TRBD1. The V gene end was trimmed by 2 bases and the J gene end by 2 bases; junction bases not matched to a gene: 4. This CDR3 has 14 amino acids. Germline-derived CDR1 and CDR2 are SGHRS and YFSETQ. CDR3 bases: TGCGCCAGCAGCTTCAGGACAGGCACCTACGAGCAGTACTTC. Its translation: CASSFRTGTYEQYF.

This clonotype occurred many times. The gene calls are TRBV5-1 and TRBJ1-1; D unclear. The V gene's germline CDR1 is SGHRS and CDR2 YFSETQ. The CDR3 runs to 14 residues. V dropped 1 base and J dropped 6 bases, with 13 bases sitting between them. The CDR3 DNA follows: TGCGCCAGCAGCTTGATTACTCCAACCGCTGAAGCTTTCTTT. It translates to CASSLITPTAEAFF.

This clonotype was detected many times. This chain's CDR3 is CASSLNRDSVQYF. In DNA form, the CDR3 reads TGCGCCAGCAGCTTGAACAGGGATTCCGTGCAGTACTTC. The chain employs TRBV5-1 and TRBJ2-7, with D possibly TRBD1 on 6 matching bases. Germline loops: CDR1 SGHRS, CDR2 YFSETQ. Trimming left V 1 base short and J 9 bases short, with 14 bases between. CDR3 length equals 13 residues.

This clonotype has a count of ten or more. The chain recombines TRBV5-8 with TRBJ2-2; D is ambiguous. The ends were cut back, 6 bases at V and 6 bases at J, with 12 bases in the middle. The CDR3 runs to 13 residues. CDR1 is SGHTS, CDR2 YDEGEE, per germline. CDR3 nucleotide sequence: TGTGCCAGCACCTCATATACCCCCGGGGAGCTGTTTTTT. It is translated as CASTSYTPGELFF.

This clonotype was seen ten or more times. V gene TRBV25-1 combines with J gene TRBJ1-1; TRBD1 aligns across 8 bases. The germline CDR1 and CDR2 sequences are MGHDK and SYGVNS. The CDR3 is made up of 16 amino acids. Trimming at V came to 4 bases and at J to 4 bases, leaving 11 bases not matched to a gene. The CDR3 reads CASSAAGQEYRTEAFF. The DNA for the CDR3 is TGTGCCAGCAGTGCGGCGGGACAGGAGTACCGCACTGAAGCTTTCTTT.

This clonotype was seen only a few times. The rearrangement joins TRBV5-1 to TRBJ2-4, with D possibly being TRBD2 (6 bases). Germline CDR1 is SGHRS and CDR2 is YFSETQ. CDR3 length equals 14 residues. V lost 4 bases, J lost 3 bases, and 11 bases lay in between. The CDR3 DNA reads TGCGCCAGCAGCCCGGGGGTGAACAAAAACATTCAGTACTTC. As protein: CASSPGVNKNIQYF.

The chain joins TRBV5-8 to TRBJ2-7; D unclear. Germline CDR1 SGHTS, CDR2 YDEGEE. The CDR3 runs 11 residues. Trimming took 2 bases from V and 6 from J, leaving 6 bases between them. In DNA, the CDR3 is TGTGCCAGCAGCTTCGGCCCCGAGCAGTACTTC. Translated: CASSFGPEQYF.

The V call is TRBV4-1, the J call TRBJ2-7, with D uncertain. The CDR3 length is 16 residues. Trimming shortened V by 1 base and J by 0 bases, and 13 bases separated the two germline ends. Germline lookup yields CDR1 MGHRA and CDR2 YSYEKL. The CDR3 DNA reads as TGCGCCAGCAGCCAAGCCCCCAGTTGGATCTCCTACGAGCAGTACTTC. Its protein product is CASSQAPSWISYEQYF.

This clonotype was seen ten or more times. CDR3 bases: TGTGCCAGCAGCCCTCAGGGGGCGTTCAGAGATACGCAGTATTTT. Its protein product is CASSPQGAFRDTQYF. V and J are TRBV9 and TRBJ2-3, with 8 bases lining up with TRBD1. The CDR3 is 15 residues long. Germline V gives CDR1 SGDLS, CDR2 YYNGEE. V dropped 4 bases and J dropped 5; count of bases not matched to a gene: 9.

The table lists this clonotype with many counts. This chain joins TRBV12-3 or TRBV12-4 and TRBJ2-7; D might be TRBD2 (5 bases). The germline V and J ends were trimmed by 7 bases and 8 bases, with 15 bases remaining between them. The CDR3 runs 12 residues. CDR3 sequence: CASTKGDNKQYF. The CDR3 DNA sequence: TGTGCCAGCACCAAGGGAGACAACAAGCAGTACTTC.

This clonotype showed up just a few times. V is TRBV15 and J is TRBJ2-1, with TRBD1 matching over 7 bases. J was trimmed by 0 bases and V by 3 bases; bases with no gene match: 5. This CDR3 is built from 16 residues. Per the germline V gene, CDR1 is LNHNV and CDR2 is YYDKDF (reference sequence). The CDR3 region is CATSRSTGSSYNEQFF. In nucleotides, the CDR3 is TGTGCCACCAGCAGGTCGACAGGGTCCTCCTACAATGAGCAGTTCTTC.

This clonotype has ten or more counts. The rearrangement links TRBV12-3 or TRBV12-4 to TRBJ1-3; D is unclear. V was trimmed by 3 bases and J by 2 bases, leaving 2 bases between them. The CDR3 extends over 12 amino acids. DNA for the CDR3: TGTGCCAGCAGTTTTCCTGGAAACACCATATATTTT. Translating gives CASSFPGNTIYF.

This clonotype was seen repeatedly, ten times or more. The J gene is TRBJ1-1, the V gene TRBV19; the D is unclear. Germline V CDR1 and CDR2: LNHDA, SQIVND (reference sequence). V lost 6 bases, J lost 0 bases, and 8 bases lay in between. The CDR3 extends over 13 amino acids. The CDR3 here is CASRSVLNTEAFF. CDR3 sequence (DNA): TGTGCCAGTAGATCCGTTCTGAACACTGAAGCTTTCTTT.

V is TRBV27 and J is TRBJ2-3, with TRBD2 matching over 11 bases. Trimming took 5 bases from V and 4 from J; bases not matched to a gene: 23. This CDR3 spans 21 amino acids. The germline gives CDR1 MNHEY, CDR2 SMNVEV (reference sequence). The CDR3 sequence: CASSTLDLAGGQWGRADTQYF. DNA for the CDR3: TGTGCCAGCAGTACCCTCGATCTAGCGGGGGGCCAATGGGGGAGGGCAGATACGCAGTATTTT.

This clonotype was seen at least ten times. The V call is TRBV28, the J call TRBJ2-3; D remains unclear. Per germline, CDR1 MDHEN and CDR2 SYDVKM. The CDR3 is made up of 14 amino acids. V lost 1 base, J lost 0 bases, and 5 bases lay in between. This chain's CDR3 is CASSLSDSTDTQYF. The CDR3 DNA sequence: TGTGCCAGCAGTTTATCAGACAGCACAGATACGCAGTATTTT. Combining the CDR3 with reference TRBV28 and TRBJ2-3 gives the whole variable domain DVKVTQSSRYLVKRTGEKVFLECVQDMDHENMFWYRQDPGLGLRLIYFSYDVKMKEKGDIPEGYSVSREKKERFSLILESASTNQTSMYLCASSLSDSTDTQYFGPGTRLTVL.

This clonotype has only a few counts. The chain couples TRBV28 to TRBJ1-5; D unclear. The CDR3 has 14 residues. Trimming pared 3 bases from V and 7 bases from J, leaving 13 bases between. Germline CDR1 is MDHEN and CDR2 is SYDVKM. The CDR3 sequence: CASSFRLAGQPQHF. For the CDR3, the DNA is TGTGCCAGCAGTTTTCGCTTGGCGGGCCAGCCCCAGCATTTT. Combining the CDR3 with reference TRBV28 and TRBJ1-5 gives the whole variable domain DVKVTQSSRYLVKRTGEKVFLECVQDMDHENMFWYRQDPGLGLRLIYFSYDVKMKEKGDIPEGYSVSREKKERFSLILESASTNQTSMYLCASSFRLAGQPQHFGDGTRLSIL.

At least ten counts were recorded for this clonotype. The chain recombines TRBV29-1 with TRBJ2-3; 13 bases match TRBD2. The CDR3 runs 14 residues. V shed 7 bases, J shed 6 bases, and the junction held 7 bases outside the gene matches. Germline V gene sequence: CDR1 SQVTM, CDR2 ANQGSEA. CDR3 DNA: TGCAGCGCCGAACTAGCGGGAGGGCCCGATACGCAGTATTTT. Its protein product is CSAELAGGPDTQYF.

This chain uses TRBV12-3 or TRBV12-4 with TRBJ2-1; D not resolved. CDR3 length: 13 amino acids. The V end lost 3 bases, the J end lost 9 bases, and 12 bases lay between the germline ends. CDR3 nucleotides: TGTGCCAGCAGTTTCGACACCCTCGGTGAGCAGTTCTTC. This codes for CASSFDTLGEQFF.

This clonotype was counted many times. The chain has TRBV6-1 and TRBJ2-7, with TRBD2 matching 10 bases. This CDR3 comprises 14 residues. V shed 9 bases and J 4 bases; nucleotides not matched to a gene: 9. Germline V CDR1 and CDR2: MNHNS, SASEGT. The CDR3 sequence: CASSERGGRYEQYF. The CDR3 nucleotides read TGTGCCAGTAGCGAGCGGGGGGGCAGGTACGAGCAGTACTTC.